These 27 T cell receptor beta chains were sequenced from one sample in a study of cytomegalovirus exposure and HLA in healthy donors. 60 Vbeta and 13 Jbeta primers were used in PCR. Sequencing used immunoSEQ multiplex PCR; TCRdb keeps in-frame clones, though not all of them. This table holds roughly 120,000 clones, 50% to 70% found once. The sample comprised PBMCs. The receptors originated from a woman aged 40 to 55 in good health and CMV-seropositive.

CDR3 in amino acids: CASNRWTGDFTEAFF. Written as DNA, the CDR3 is TGTGCCAGCAACCGATGGACAGGGGATTTCACTGAAGCTTTCTTT. V is TRBV27 and J is TRBJ1-1; 9 nucleotides line up with TRBD1. Germline CDR1 and CDR2: MNHEY and SMNVEV (reference sequence). V was pared by 7 bases and J by 4 bases, with 10 bases of the junction left unmatched. The CDR3 runs to 15 residues.

In this sample, this clone turned up once. The chain uses TRBV5-1 and TRBJ1-2, with D perhaps TRBD1 (5 bases). Germline values: CDR1 SGHRS, CDR2 YFSETQ. The CDR3 totals 13 residues. Deletions cut 2 bases from V and 4 bases from J, with 9 bases between. The CDR3 loop reads CASSFSTGYGYTF. CDR3 sequence (DNA): TGCGCCAGCAGCTTTAGCACAGGCTATGGCTACACCTTC. Combining the CDR3 with reference TRBV5-1 and TRBJ1-2 gives the whole variable domain KAGVTQTPRYLIKTRGQQVTLSCSPISGHRSVSWYQQTPGQGLQFLFEYFSETQRNKGNFPGRFSGRQFSNSRSEMNVSTLELGDSALYLCASSFSTGYGYTFGSGTRLTVV.

This clone has a handful of counts. The J gene is TRBJ1-3, the V gene TRBV7-2, with a tentative D call TRBD1 (6 bases). The germline V gene has CDR1 SGHTA and CDR2 FQGNSA. The V and J ends lost 1 base and 7 bases respectively, with 11 bases between them. CDR3 length equals 14 residues. In DNA, the CDR3 is TGTGCCAGCAGCTTAGACAGGGTCGGCAACACCATATATTTT. Its translation is CASSLDRVGNTIYF.

The genes are TRBV29-1 and TRBJ2-1; D unresolved. The CDR3 is made up of 13 amino acids. V lost 5 bases and J 7 bases, leaving 15 bases between the germline ends. The germline CDR1 and CDR2 sequences are SQVTM and ANQGSEA. The CDR3 reads CSVYSPSINEQFF. The CDR3 bases are TGCAGCGTTTACTCTCCATCAATTAATGAGCAGTTCTTC.

This clone has just one count. The chain couples TRBV28 to TRBJ2-5; D perhaps matches TRBD1 (6 bases). Germline assignment: CDR1 MDHEN and CDR2 SYDVKM. CDR3 length: 14 amino acids. V was trimmed by 8 bases and J by 2 bases, leaving 15 bases between them. The chain's CDR3 is CASSGTSLQETQYF. CDR3 sequence (DNA): TGTGCCAGCTCCGGGACATCATTGCAAGAGACCCAGTACTTC. Filled out from reference TRBV28 and TRBJ2-5, the complete variable domain reads DVKVTQSSRYLVKRTGEKVFLECVQDMDHENMFWYRQDPGLGLRLIYFSYDVKMKEKGDIPEGYSVSREKKERFSLILESASTNQTSMYLCASSGTSLQETQYFGPGTRLLVL.

V and J are TRBV18 and TRBJ1-2; D unclear. This CDR3 comprises 13 residues. V shed 1 base and J shed 2 bases, with 5 bases lying between them. The V gene's germline CDR1 is KGHSH and CDR2 LQKENI. The CDR3 region has the DNA TGTGCCAGCTCACCACAGGAGAACTATGGCTACACCTTC. Protein: CASSPQENYGYTF.

This sequence joins TRBV4-1 and TRBJ2-7; 7 nucleotides align to TRBD1. The CDR3 loop spans 19 amino acids. The junction had 18 bases not matched to a gene; V was cut back by 1 base and J by 3 bases. CDR1 and CDR2 from the germline V gene are MGHRA and YSYEKL. The CDR3 DNA reads TGCGCCAGCAGCCAAGGGGGGACGACCGCAGGGGGTGGAAGCTACGAGCAGTACTTC. Residues: CASSQGGTTAGGGSYEQYF.

The CDR3 here is CASSPPNGGNTIYF. The CDR3 DNA sequence: TGTGCCAGCTCACCACCCAACGGTGGAAACACCATATATTTT. The rearrangement joins TRBV18 to TRBJ1-3; D call uncertain. V was clipped by 0 bases and J by 3 bases, with 6 bases between them. The length of the CDR3 is 14 residues. CDR1 and CDR2 (germline): KGHSH, LQKENI.

J is TRBJ2-1 and V is TRBV9; no clear D gene. The CDR3 is 17 residues long. V lost 0 bases, J lost 0 bases, and 13 bases lay in between. Germline CDR1 SGDLS, CDR2 YYNGEE. The CDR3 DNA reads as TGTGCCAGCAGCGTAGGCCCAAGCGCCAGCTCCTACAATGAGCAGTTCTTC. Its protein is CASSVGPSASSYNEQFF.

This clone has more than one count but fewer than ten. This sequence joins TRBV6-4 and TRBJ1-6; no reliable D call. Germline values: CDR1 MRHNA, CDR2 SNTAGT. This CDR3 contains 14 residues. Trimming removed 0 bases at V and 10 bases at J, with 10 bases between. CDR3 in DNA: TGTGCCAGCAGTGACTCGATTTCAGGATCACCCCTCCACTTT. Translation gives CASSDSISGSPLHF.

The chain has TRBV29-1 and TRBJ1-1; 7 positions match TRBD1. The CDR3 is made up of 12 amino acids. The junction had 5 bases not matched to a gene; V was cut back by 4 bases and J by 6 bases. CDR1 is SQVTM, CDR2 ANQGSEA, per germline. The CDR3 protein is CSVAGGQAEAFF. CDR3 bases: TGCAGCGTTGCCGGCGGACAGGCTGAAGCTTTCTTT.

This clone was seen only once. CDR3 in amino acids: CASSPTGEFLAGELFF. The CDR3 bases are TGTGCCAGCAGTCCTACCGGGGAGTTCCTGGCCGGGGAGCTGTTTTTT. This chain uses TRBV28 with TRBJ2-2; D might be TRBD2 (5 bases). Trimming cost V 5 bases and J 6 bases, with 19 bases left between them. The CDR3 totals 16 residues. CDR1 and CDR2 (germline): MDHEN, SYDVKM.

A few counts support this clone. The V call is TRBV6-1, the J call TRBJ2-7; 8 bases line up with TRBD2. There are 15 residues in the CDR3. The V gene end was trimmed by 6 bases and the J gene end by 0 bases; junction bases not matched to a gene: 7. Germline V gene lookup returns CDR1 MNHNS and CDR2 SASEGT. CDR3 loop: CASRQLAESSYEQYF. The CDR3 DNA sequence: TGTGCCAGCAGACAACTAGCGGAGAGCTCCTACGAGCAGTACTTC.

There are a few counts of this clone. The chain links TRBV10-3 to TRBJ1-1, with D uncertain. This CDR3 region has 14 residues. Trimming took off 0 bases at V and 5 bases at J, with 10 bases between the two ends. CDR1 and CDR2 from the germline V gene are ENHRY and SYGVKD. The CDR3 protein is CAISESLGSTEAFF. The CDR3 nucleotides are TGTGCCATCAGTGAGTCATTGGGGAGTACTGAAGCTTTCTTT.

The chain recombines TRBV10-2 with TRBJ1-2; possibly TRBD1 for D (5 bases). V was cut by 0 bases and J by 4 bases, with 12 bases left in between. Germline CDR1 is WSHSY and CDR2 is SAAADI. This CDR3 region has 15 residues. CDR3 sequence: CASSESISGGYGYTF. The CDR3 coding sequence is TGCGCCAGCAGTGAGTCGATATCCGGGGGCTATGGCTACACCTTC.

The V and J genes are TRBV6-6 and TRBJ1-2, with D tentatively TRBD1 (5 bases). Per germline, CDR1 MNHNY and CDR2 SVGAGI (reference sequence). This CDR3 has 13 amino acids. Between the trimmed V and J ends, which lost 5 bases and 8 bases, there was a span of 15 bases. CDR3 nucleotides: TGTGCCAGCAGTCGCAGGGCCCTCGACGGCTACACCTTC. Translation: CASSRRALDGYTF.

The chain combines TRBV21-1 with TRBJ2-7; the table calls TRBD2, which could not be checked here. TRBV21-1 is a pseudogene locus. CDR3 length: 15 amino acids. The CDR3 reads CASSSMEQTNYEQYF. CDR3 sequence (DNA): TGTGCCAGCAGCTCGATGGAGCAGACGAACTACGAGCAGTACTTC.

The chain couples TRBV25-1 to TRBJ1-2; 7 bases map to TRBD1. The CDR3 is 13 residues long. The germline V gene has CDR1 MGHDK and CDR2 SYGVNS. Germline trimming cut 8 bases from V and 7 bases from J; bases unmatched to any gene: 10. The DNA for the CDR3 is TGTGCCAGCGTTGGACAGGCCAGGCGTGGCTACACCTTC. Protein sequence: CASVGQARRGYTF.

The chain links TRBV4-3 to TRBJ2-7; D perhaps matches TRBD1 (5 bases). Per the germline V gene, CDR1 is LGHNA and CDR2 is YSLEER. V shed 0 bases and J shed 3 bases, with 12 bases lying between them. This CDR3 has 15 amino acids. CDR3 amino acids: CASSQESGRGYEQYF. For the CDR3, the DNA is TGCGCCAGCAGCCAAGAGTCGGGTAGGGGCTACGAGCAGTACTTC.

The gene calls are TRBV4-1 and TRBJ1-5; a weak D match, TRBD1 (5 bases). V was trimmed by 3 bases and J by 5 bases, leaving 11 bases between them. Germline values: CDR1 MGHRA, CDR2 YSYEKL. CDR3 length: 14 amino acids. CDR3 nucleotides: TGCGCCAGCAGCCAGATGGGGGGGGATCAGCCCCAGCATTTT. Its protein is CASSQMGGDQPQHF.

The rearrangement uses TRBV5-1 and TRBJ2-3; 13 bases agree with TRBD2. This CDR3 is built from 16 residues. Germline-derived CDR1 and CDR2 are SGHRS and YFSETQ. With 4 bases clipped from V and 2 bases from J, the junction kept 4 bases outside the gene matches. The CDR3 DNA is TGCGCCAGCAGCAAGACTAGCGGGAGGTTCACAGATACGCAGTATTTT. Translated, it gives CASSKTSGRFTDTQYF.

This clone was counted between two and nine times. The V and J genes are TRBV6-5 and TRBJ1-6; D is uncertain. The CDR3 totals 16 residues. In germline, CDR1 is MNHEY, CDR2 SVGAGI. V was clipped by 0 bases and J by 2 bases, with 8 bases between them. The CDR3 DNA reads as TGTGCCAGCAGTTACTCATCAGAAGCCTATAATTCACCCCTCCACTTT. Translation: CASSYSSEAYNSPLHF.

The V and J genes are TRBV6-6 and TRBJ2-5, with 7 bases matching TRBD2. This CDR3 has 14 residues. The germline V gene encodes CDR1 MNHNY and CDR2 SVGAGI (reference sequence). V lost 7 bases to trimming and J lost 0 bases; unmatched junction nucleotides: 5. The CDR3 is CASTQREYQETQYF. The CDR3, as DNA: TGTGCCAGCACGCAGCGGGAATACCAAGAGACCCAGTACTTC.

This chain joins TRBV5-1 and TRBJ1-1; the D is unclear. This CDR3 has 12 amino acids. CDR1 and CDR2 (germline): SGHRS, YFSETQ. V lost 1 base and J lost 7, with 8 bases in between. CDR3 sequence (DNA): TGCGCCAGCAGCTTGTCGGGGAGTGAAGCTTTCTTT. Translating it yields CASSLSGSEAFF.

The chain is built from TRBV11-2 and TRBJ2-1; D possibly corresponds to TRBD1 (5 bases). CDR1 SGHAT and CDR2 FQNNGV come from the germline V gene. This CDR3 spans 15 amino acids. The V end was cut by 2 bases, the J end by 5 bases, with 13 bases between. CDR3 nucleotides: TGTGCCAGCAGCTTACAGGGCTACATGAACAATGAGCAGTTCTTC. Amino acid sequence: CASSLQGYMNNEQFF.

The gene calls are TRBV29-1 and TRBJ2-5; D may be TRBD1 (6 bases). Trimming took off 6 bases at V and 4 bases at J, with 12 bases between the two ends. This CDR3 comprises 12 residues. Looked up from germline, CDR1 is SQVTM and CDR2 is ANQGSEA. This chain's CDR3 is CSVRGGSETQYF. CDR3 bases: TGCAGCGTCCGAGGGGGATCAGAGACCCAGTACTTC.

A few counts support this clone. The chain recombines TRBV13 with TRBJ2-2; 7 nucleotides align to TRBD2. CDR1 is PRHDT, CDR2 FYEKMQ, per germline (reference sequence). Losses at the gene ends were 3 bases for V and 3 bases for J; bases not matched to a gene: 4. The CDR3 runs 15 residues. CDR3 sequence: CASSFQRGYTGELFF. The CDR3, as DNA: TGTGCCAGCAGCTTCCAGCGGGGATACACCGGGGAGCTGTTTTTT.